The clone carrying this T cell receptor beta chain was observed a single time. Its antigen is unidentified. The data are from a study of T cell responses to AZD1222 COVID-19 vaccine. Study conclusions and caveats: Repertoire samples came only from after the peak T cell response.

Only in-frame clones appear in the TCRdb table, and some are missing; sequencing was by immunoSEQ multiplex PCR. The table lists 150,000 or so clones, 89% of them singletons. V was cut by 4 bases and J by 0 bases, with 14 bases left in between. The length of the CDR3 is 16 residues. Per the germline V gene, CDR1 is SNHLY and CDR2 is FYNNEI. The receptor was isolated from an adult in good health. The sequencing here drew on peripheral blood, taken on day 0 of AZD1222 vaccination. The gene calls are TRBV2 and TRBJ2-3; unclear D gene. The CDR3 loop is CASSAPGRSSTDTQYF. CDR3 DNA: TGTGCCAGCAGTGCCCCGGGCCGATCTAGCACAGATACGCAGTATTTT.